The entry that follows covers one T cell receptor beta chain sequence. Its antigen is undetermined. Each sample came from a Caucasian adult donor living in Nashville, Tennessee. Extraction of genomic DNA in unsorted samples used approximately 94 million PBMCs. This sample was taken from a study of shared clonotypes between healthy human individuals. As for the study in general: Sampling drew on donors who were a couple of women and a few men aged 18 to 49.

Germline V CDR1 and CDR2: SGHVS, FQNEAQ. This CDR3 is built from 16 residues. Trimming cost V 5 bases and J 3 bases; bases outside gene matches: 10. The repertoire was sequenced with immunoSEQ multiplex PCR; TCRdb's copy has only in-frame clones and lacks some. The sample contains around 450,000 clones, about 85% of which appear only once. General study findings and limits: Among donors, clonotype sharing was expected to be affected by sequencing depth.

Input material: PBMCs. The sequence was obtained from a woman in her thirties or forties in good health. Some clones in this sample may be carry-over from other donors' samples. J is TRBJ1-1 and V is TRBV7-8; 9 bases map to TRBD1. Here the CDR3 reads CASSPIRGDRDTEAFF. DNA for the CDR3: TGTGCCAGCAGCCCAATTAGGGGGGACAGGGACACTGAAGCTTTCTTT.